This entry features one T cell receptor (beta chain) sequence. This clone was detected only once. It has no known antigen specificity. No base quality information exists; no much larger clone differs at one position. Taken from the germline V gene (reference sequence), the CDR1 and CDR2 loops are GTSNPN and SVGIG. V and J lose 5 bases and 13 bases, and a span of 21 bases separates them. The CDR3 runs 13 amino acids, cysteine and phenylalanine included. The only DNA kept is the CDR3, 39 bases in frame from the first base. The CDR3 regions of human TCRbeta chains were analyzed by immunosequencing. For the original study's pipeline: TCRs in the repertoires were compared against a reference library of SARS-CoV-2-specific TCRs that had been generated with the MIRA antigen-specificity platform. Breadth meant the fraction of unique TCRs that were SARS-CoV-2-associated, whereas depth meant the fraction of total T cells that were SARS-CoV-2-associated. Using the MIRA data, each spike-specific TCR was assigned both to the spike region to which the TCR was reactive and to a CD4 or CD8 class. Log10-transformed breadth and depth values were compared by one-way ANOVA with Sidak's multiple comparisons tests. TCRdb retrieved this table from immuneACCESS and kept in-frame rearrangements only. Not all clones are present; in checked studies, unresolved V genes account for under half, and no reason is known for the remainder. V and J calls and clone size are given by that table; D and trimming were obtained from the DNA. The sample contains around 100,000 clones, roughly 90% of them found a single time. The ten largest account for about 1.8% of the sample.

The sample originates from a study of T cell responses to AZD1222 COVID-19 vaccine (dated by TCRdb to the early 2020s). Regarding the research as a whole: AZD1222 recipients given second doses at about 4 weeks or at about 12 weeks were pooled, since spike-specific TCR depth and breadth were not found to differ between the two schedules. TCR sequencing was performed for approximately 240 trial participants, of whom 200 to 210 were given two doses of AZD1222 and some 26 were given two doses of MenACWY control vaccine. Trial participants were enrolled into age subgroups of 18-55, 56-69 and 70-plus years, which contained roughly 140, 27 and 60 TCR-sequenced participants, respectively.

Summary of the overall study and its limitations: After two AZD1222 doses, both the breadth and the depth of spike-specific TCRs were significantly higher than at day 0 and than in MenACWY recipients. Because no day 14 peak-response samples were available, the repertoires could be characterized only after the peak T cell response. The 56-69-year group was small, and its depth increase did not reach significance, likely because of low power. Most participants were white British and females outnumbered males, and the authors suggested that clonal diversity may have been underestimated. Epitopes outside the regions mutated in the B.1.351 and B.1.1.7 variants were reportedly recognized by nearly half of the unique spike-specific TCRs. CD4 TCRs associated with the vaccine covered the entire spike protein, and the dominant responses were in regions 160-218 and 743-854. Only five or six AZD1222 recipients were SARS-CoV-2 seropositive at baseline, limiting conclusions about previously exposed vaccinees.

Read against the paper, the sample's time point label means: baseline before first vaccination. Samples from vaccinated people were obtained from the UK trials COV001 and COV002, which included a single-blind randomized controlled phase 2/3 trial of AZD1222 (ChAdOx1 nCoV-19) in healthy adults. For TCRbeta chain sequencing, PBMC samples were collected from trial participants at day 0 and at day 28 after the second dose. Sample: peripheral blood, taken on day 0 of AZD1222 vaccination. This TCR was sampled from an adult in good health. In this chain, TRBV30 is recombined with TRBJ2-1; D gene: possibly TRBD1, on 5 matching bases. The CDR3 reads CAWGADTQGRQFF. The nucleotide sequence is TGTGCCTGGGGGGCTGATACCCAGGGCCGACAGTTCTTC.